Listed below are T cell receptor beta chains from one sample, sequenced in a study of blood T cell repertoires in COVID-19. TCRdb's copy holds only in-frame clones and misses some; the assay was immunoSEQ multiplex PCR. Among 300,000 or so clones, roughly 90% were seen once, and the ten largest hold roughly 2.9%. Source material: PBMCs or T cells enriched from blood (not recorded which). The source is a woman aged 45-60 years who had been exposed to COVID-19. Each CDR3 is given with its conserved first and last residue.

CASSLDGQSSEQYF TRBV5-1
CASLQGDPPDTQYF TRBV7-9
CASTSGQGYSGELFF TRBV28
CASSLAGSSYEQYF TRBV5-1
CASRARDRVTSYEQYF TRBV2
CASGRVMWGNTEAFF TRBV27
CASSSPGGLEGYTF TRBV28
CASSQFSGGHQPQHF TRBV3-1/TRBV3-2
CASGTLGQYTGELFF TRBV2
CASSPGLAEETQYF TRBV5-4